The 5 T cell receptor beta chains below all came from one sample that was sequenced in a study of T cells after yellow fever vaccination. TCRdb called the 5' RACE reads again in MiXCR, with one record for every CDR3 protein. The sample gives approximately 550,000 distinct CDR3 sequences, around 21% of which show up once; 14% is in the top ten. The sample here was PBMCs, taken 15 days after the yellow fever booster vaccination. Receptor source: a man aged 30-40 years who received the YFV17D yellow fever vaccine.

The J gene is TRBJ2-3, the V gene TRBV7-2, with D unclear. The CDR3 has 15 residues. The V and J ends lost 3 bases and 6 bases respectively, with 16 bases between them. The germline gives CDR1 SGHTA, CDR2 FQGNSA. CDR3 DNA sequence: TGTGCCAGCAGCTTCGTCGGACGAGGCCTGGATACGCAGTATTTT. Translation: CASSFVGRGLDTQYF.

This clonotype has just a few counts. This chain joins TRBV18 and TRBJ2-3; tentative D call: TRBD2 (6 bases). CDR3 size: 15 residues. CDR1 and CDR2 from the germline V gene are KGHSH and LQKENI. Trimming removed 1 base at V and 2 bases at J, with 10 bases between. DNA of the CDR3: TGTGCCAGCTCACCACTAGCGGACCCCACAGATACGCAGTATTTT. Translation gives CASSPLADPTDTQYF. Combining the CDR3 with reference TRBV18 and TRBJ2-3 gives the whole variable domain NAGVMQNPRHLVRRRGQEARLRCSPMKGHSHVYWYRQLPEEGLKFMVYLQKENIIDESGMPKERFSAEFPKEGPSILRIQQVVRGDSAAYFCASSPLADPTDTQYFGPGTRLTVL.

The chain combines TRBV7-2 with TRBJ2-3, with D perhaps TRBD1 (5 bases). The CDR3 contains 15 residues. CDR1 and CDR2 from the germline V gene are SGHTA and FQGNSA. The V and J ends lost 3 bases and 2 bases respectively, with 12 bases between them. CDR3 amino acids: CASSFPTGHTDTQYF. The CDR3 nucleotides read TGTGCCAGCAGCTTCCCAACCGGACACACAGATACGCAGTATTTT.

This clonotype was observed a few times. The genes are TRBV5-1 and TRBJ2-3; D ambiguous. Germline CDR1 SGHRS, CDR2 YFSETQ. Trimming removed 2 bases from V and 4 bases from J, with 8 bases in between. This CDR3 is 13 amino acids long. CDR3 DNA sequence: TGCGCCAGCAGCTTCCAGCTTGCAGATACGCAGTATTTT. Residues: CASSFQLADTQYF.

This clonotype was counted ten times or more. The CDR3 protein is CAWSRQETQYF. The CDR3 DNA reads TGTGCCTGGAGCCGACAAGAGACCCAGTACTTC. This chain connects TRBV30 to TRBJ2-5; D uncertain. This CDR3 comprises 11 residues. The germline V gene has CDR1 GTSNPN and CDR2 SVGIG (reference sequence). Trimming removed 3 bases from V and 2 bases from J, with 4 bases in between.